This T cell receptor (beta chain) came from a study of control samples from healthy donors and cancer patients. Profiled with immunoSEQ multiplex PCR; TCRdb holds only in-frame clones, not every one. Of fewer than 95,000 clones listed, about 85% were seen once; the top ten hold 15% to 20%. Germline lookup yields CDR1 GTSNPN and CDR2 SVGIG (reference sequence). V shed 5 bases, J shed 4 bases, and the junction held 13 bases outside the gene matches. There are 15 residues in the CDR3. The sequence derives from a young man in good health. The specimen sequenced was blood. The chain is built from TRBV30 and TRBJ2-7; 8 bases are shared with TRBD2. The CDR3 DNA is TGTGCCTGGCGGGGGCCACGGGGGGGCTCGTACGAGCAGTACTTC. It yields the protein CAWRGPRGGSYEQYF.